The 13 T cell receptor beta chains below all came from one sample that was sequenced in a study of tumor-infiltrating lymphocytes in localized non-small cell lung cancer. Method: immunoSEQ multiplex PCR; TCRdb's copy keeps in-frame clones and lacks some. Of fewer than 20,000 clones in the sample, 73% were seen once. What was sequenced was lung tumor tissue. These receptor sequences come from a human donor with non-small cell lung cancer.

This clone has only a few counts. The chain recombines TRBV19 with TRBJ1-2; 8 bases match TRBD1. Germline values: CDR1 LNHDA, CDR2 SQIVND (reference sequence). V was clipped by 8 bases and J by 8 bases; unmatched bases: 7. The CDR3 is 12 residues long. The CDR3: CASWTGQGGYTF. The CDR3 nucleotides are TGTGCCAGTTGGACAGGGCAGGGGGGCTACACCTTC.

This clone was seen a single time. J is TRBJ2-2 and V is TRBV28; 8 bases match TRBD2. With 6 bases clipped from V and 7 bases from J, the junction kept 10 bases outside the gene matches. Germline V gene lookup returns CDR1 MDHEN and CDR2 SYDVKM. This CDR3 comprises 15 residues. CDR3 nucleotide sequence: TGTGCCAGCAGCCCGGGAGGGTTCGTGAACGGGGAGCTGTTTTTT. Amino acids: CASSPGGFVNGELFF.

The rearrangement joins TRBV28 to TRBJ1-2; D is undetermined. The CDR3 length is 14 residues. Germline assignment: CDR1 MDHEN and CDR2 SYDVKM. V was trimmed by 5 bases and J by 8 bases, leaving 18 bases between them. CDR3 coding DNA: TGTGCCAGCAGTCTCCCCTCATGGGGTGTCGGCTACACCTTC. Amino acids: CASSLPSWGVGYTF.

This chain uses TRBV27 with TRBJ2-3; D not certain. The CDR3 sequence is 13 residues long. CDR1 MNHEY and CDR2 SMNVEV come from the germline V gene (reference sequence). V gave up 3 bases and J gave up 5 bases, with 9 bases separating them. The CDR3: CASSFTWRDTQYF. As DNA, the CDR3 is TGTGCCAGCAGTTTCACTTGGCGAGATACGCAGTATTTT.

This clone appeared a single time. The chain joins TRBV5-1 to TRBJ1-2; D ambiguous. The germline V and J ends were trimmed by 4 bases and 5 bases, with 12 bases remaining between them. This CDR3 contains 13 residues. Germline assignment: CDR1 SGHRS and CDR2 YFSETQ. CDR3 protein: CASSPIDLYGYTF. For the CDR3, the DNA is TGCGCCAGCAGCCCCATAGACTTATATGGCTACACCTTC.

This clone has just a few counts. V usage is TRBV5-1 and J usage is TRBJ1-1, with 8 nucleotides matching TRBD1. Germline lookup yields CDR1 SGHRS and CDR2 YFSETQ. V shed 3 bases, J shed 1 base, and the junction held 2 bases outside the gene matches. The CDR3 is 14 residues long. The DNA of the CDR3 is TGCGCCAGCAGCTCCGGGACAGGGAACACTGAAGCTTTCTTT. Protein product: CASSSGTGNTEAFF.

V usage is TRBV4-1 and J usage is TRBJ2-7; 13 bases agree with TRBD2. This CDR3 region has 15 residues. CDR1 is MGHRA, CDR2 YSYEKL, per germline. The J segment lost 2 bases and the V segment lost 4 bases, leaving 2 bases of the junction unmatched. The CDR3 here is CASSRGTSGTYEQYF. CDR3 sequence (DNA): TGCGCCAGCAGCCGAGGGACTAGCGGGACCTACGAGCAGTACTTC.

This sequence joins TRBV5-8 and TRBJ1-2; 12 bases map to TRBD1. With V trimmed by 4 bases and J by 4 bases, 8 bases remained unmatched. Germline lookup yields CDR1 SGHTS and CDR2 YDEGEE. This CDR3 is built from 16 residues. DNA for the CDR3: TGTGCCAGCAGCACCACCGGGACAGGGGGCATCTATGGCTACACCTTC. This sequence encodes CASSTTGTGGIYGYTF. The full variable domain, rest sourced from reference TRBV5-8 and TRBJ1-2, is EAGVTQSPTHLIKTRGQQATLRCSPISGHTSVYWYQQALGLGLQFLLWYDEGEERNRGNFPPRFSGRQFPNYSSELNVNALELEDSALYLCASSTTGTGGIYGYTFGSGTRLTVV.

This chain's CDR3 is CASSIGQGNYGYTF. In DNA form, the CDR3 reads TGCGCCAGCAGCATAGGACAGGGGAACTATGGCTACACCTTC. The chain has TRBV5-1 and TRBJ1-2, with 9 bases fitting TRBD1. Germline values: CDR1 SGHRS, CDR2 YFSETQ. Trimming removed 4 bases from V and 2 bases from J; junction bases left unmatched: 3. The CDR3 covers 14 residues. Complete variable domain (other parts from reference TRBV5-1 and TRBJ1-2): KAGVTQTPRYLIKTRGQQVTLSCSPISGHRSVSWYQQTPGQGLQFLFEYFSETQRNKGNFPGRFSGRQFSNSRSEMNVSTLELGDSALYLCASSIGQGNYGYTFGSGTRLTVV.

The CDR3 sequence: CAGATQNNSPLHF. The CDR3 region has the DNA TGTGCCGGGGCGACACAAAATAATTCACCCCTCCACTTT. V usage is TRBV2 and J usage is TRBJ1-6; tentative D call: TRBD1 (5 bases). The CDR3 extends over 13 amino acids. Germline loops: CDR1 SNHLY, CDR2 FYNNEI. Trimming removed 11 bases from V and 5 bases from J, with 13 bases in between.

The CDR3 region has the DNA TGTGCCACCAGCAGAGAACGTGGTTCTAGCGGCTCCTACAATGAGCAGTTCTTC. This gives the protein CATSRERGSSGSYNEQFF. The rearrangement links TRBV15 to TRBJ2-1, with TRBD2 identical over 7 bases. The CDR3 consists of 18 residues. The V segment lost 0 bases and the J segment 0 bases; nucleotides outside the gene matches: 8. From germline, CDR1 is LNHNV and CDR2 YYDKDF (reference sequence).

The chain recombines TRBV20-1 with TRBJ2-7; maybe TRBD1 (5 bases). Trimming removed 5 bases at V and 7 bases at J, with 12 bases between. This CDR3 region has 11 residues. CDR1 is DFQATT and CDR2 is SNEGSKA in the germline V gene (reference sequence). In nucleotides, the CDR3 is TGCAGTGCTCTTCCAGGGTGGGAGCAGTACTTC. Protein product: CSALPGWEQYF.

The chain employs TRBV7-2 and TRBJ1-1; D not resolved. V shed 1 base and J shed 5 bases, with 14 bases lying between them. This CDR3 comprises 15 residues. Germline-derived CDR1 and CDR2 are SGHTA and FQGNSA. The CDR3 protein is CASSLVWGRSTEAFF. For the CDR3, the DNA is TGTGCCAGCAGCTTAGTGTGGGGAAGAAGTACTGAAGCTTTCTTT.